This T cell receptor beta chain emerged from a study of OX40 agonist ivuxolimab in advanced cancers. Across the study: Mean age 60 years, range roughly 23 to 79; 82.7% male.

Of note for this clone: What it binds is not known.

Regarding the study as a whole: No antigen was identified for the clonally expanded peripheral T cells. CD4+ and CD8+ blood T cells expanded clonally by week 6 at 0.1 to 3.0 mg/kg.

Germline CDR1 KGHSH, CDR2 LQKENI. The ends lost 1 base at V and 0 bases at J; junction bases unmatched: 5. The CDR3 is made up of 17 amino acids. Method: immunoSEQ multiplex PCR; TCRdb's copy keeps in-frame clones and lacks some. The sample has some 38,000 clones, 80% to 90% seen once. Material: CD4+ or CD8+ T cells sorted from blood, obtained in a trial of the OX40 agonist ivuxolimab. V usage is TRBV18 and J usage is TRBJ1-4; 7 bases are a match to TRBD1. The receptor comes from an adult with an advanced solid tumor such as melanoma, head and neck, liver or kidney cancer. The CDR3 nucleotides read TGTGCCAGCTCACCACAACCTGGGACAGCAACTAATGAAAAACTGTTTTTT. Protein sequence: CASSPQPGTATNEKLFF.